Below, 15 T cell receptor beta chains from the same sample are listed, as sequenced in a study of blood T cell repertoires in COVID-19 (dated by TCRdb to between 2020 and 2021). The library came from the immunoSEQ multiplex PCR assay. Not all clones reach the TCRdb copy of this immuneACCESS table, which keeps in-frame sequences only. Checked studies attribute under half of the gap to unresolved V genes and leave the rest unexplained. This sample is represented by approximately 260,000 clones; 85% to 90% of them were singletons. The ten largest clones add up to about 4.5% of the sample. Sequenced sample: peripheral blood. These receptors originate from a middle-aged woman who had recovered from COVID-19.

This chain uses TRBV6-5 with TRBJ1-3, with D possibly TRBD1 on 5 matching bases. CDR1 and CDR2 from the germline V gene are MNHEY and SVGAGI. V dropped 7 bases and J dropped 2 bases, with 9 bases sitting between them. The CDR3 contains 13 residues. This CDR3 reads CASTRGAGNTIYF. For the CDR3, the DNA is TGTGCCAGCACCCGGGGGGCTGGAAACACCATATATTTT.

The rearrangement joins TRBV20-1 to TRBJ2-7; D not certain. Germline V gene data show CDR1 as DFQATT and CDR2 as SNEGSKA (reference sequence). The CDR3 loop spans 14 amino acids. V shed 3 bases and J shed 5 bases, with 17 bases lying between them. Here the CDR3 DNA reads TGCAGTGCTAGTGGCGCTAGTTCCCTTGACGAGCAGTACTTC. Translating it yields CSASGASSLDEQYF.

CDR3 coding DNA: TGTGCCACCAGTGAAGGGGGAGCAGATACGCAGTATTTT. The encoded protein is CATSEGGADTQYF. V usage is TRBV24-1 and J usage is TRBJ2-3; a possible D gene is TRBD1 (6 bases). The germline V and J ends were trimmed by 4 bases and 4 bases, with 8 bases remaining between them. Germline V gene data show CDR1 as KGHDR and CDR2 as SFDVKD. The CDR3 totals 13 residues.

The CDR3 protein is CASSYSDIGGGALETQYF. For the CDR3, the DNA is TGTGCCAGCAGTTACTCCGATATTGGCGGGGGGGCCTTAGAGACCCAGTACTTC. V usage is TRBV6-2 or TRBV6-3 and J usage is TRBJ2-5, with 9 bases lining up with TRBD2. The germline V gene encodes CDR1 MNHEY and CDR2 SVGEGT. The CDR3 extends over 18 amino acids. J gave up 4 bases and V 0 bases, and 12 bases lay outside the gene matches.

This clone showed up just a few times. The chain links TRBV27 to TRBJ2-7, with D perhaps TRBD2 (6 bases). This CDR3 spans 11 amino acids. Trimming removed 10 bases from V and 2 bases from J, with 9 bases in between. Germline CDR1 and CDR2: MNHEY and SMNVEV (reference sequence). Here the CDR3 reads CATGVTYEQYF. Here the CDR3 DNA reads TGTGCCACGGGGGTAACCTACGAGCAGTACTTC.

The rearrangement joins TRBV18 to TRBJ2-7, with D maybe TRBD1 (6 bases). CDR3 length equals 15 residues. Trimming shortened V by 3 bases and J by 5 bases, and 17 bases separated the two germline ends. Germline values: CDR1 KGHSH, CDR2 LQKENI. CDR3 nucleotides: TGTGCCAGCTCACCGAACTCGGACAGCTTCCACGAGCAGTACGTC. Protein sequence: CASSPNSDSFHEQYV.

The V call is TRBV5-1, the J call TRBJ1-2, with D hard to call. Germline V gives CDR1 SGHRS, CDR2 YFSETQ. V lost 4 bases and J lost 10, with 14 bases in between. The CDR3 is 12 amino acids. The CDR3 nucleotides are TGCGCCAGCAGCCCCACGGGGAGGGTCTACACCTTC. Amino acid sequence: CASSPTGRVYTF. The whole variable domain, filled in from reference TRBV5-1 and TRBJ1-2, reads KAGVTQTPRYLIKTRGQQVTLSCSPISGHRSVSWYQQTPGQGLQFLFEYFSETQRNKGNFPGRFSGRQFSNSRSEMNVSTLELGDSALYLCASSPTGRVYTFGSGTRLTVV.

The V gene is TRBV7-9, the J gene TRBJ1-2; 9 bases match TRBD1. Germline-derived CDR1 and CDR2 are SEHNR and FQNEAQ (reference sequence). Unmatched junction bases numbered 10, after V lost 7 bases and J lost 7 bases. There are 14 residues in the CDR3. CDR3: CASTYTGGVGGYTF. DNA for the CDR3: TGTGCCAGCACGTATACAGGGGGCGTAGGTGGCTACACCTTC. Filled out from reference TRBV7-9 and TRBJ1-2, the complete variable domain reads DTGVSQNPRHKITKRGQNVTFRCDPISEHNRLYWYRQTLGQGPEFLTYFQNEAQLEKSRLLSDRFSAERPKGSFSTLEIQRTEQGDSAMYLCASTYTGGVGGYTFGSGTRLTVV.

The chain has TRBV5-1 and TRBJ2-2; TRBD2 matches 7 bases. The CDR3 has 17 amino acids. Trimming took 4 bases from V and 0 from J; bases not matched to a gene: 9. Germline lookup yields CDR1 SGHRS and CDR2 YFSETQ. CDR3: CASSPNAGRANTGELFF. As DNA, the CDR3 is TGCGCCAGCAGCCCAAATGCGGGGAGGGCGAACACCGGGGAGCTGTTTTTT. Full variable domain (remainder filled in from reference TRBV5-1 and TRBJ2-2): KAGVTQTPRYLIKTRGQQVTLSCSPISGHRSVSWYQQTPGQGLQFLFEYFSETQRNKGNFPGRFSGRQFSNSRSEMNVSTLELGDSALYLCASSPNAGRANTGELFFGEGSRLTVL.

This sequence joins TRBV30 and TRBJ1-6; 8 bases map to TRBD1. The germline V gene encodes CDR1 GTSNPN and CDR2 SVGIG (reference sequence). Trimming removed 8 bases from V and 6 bases from J; junction bases left unmatched: 12. CDR3 length: 15 amino acids. As DNA, the CDR3 is TGTGCCGCCGGTAGGAGGGGACAGGTTAATTCACCCCTCCACTTT. It specifies CAAGRRGQVNSPLHF.

The chain employs TRBV5-1 and TRBJ1-1; D is uncertain. Deletions cut 4 bases from V and 0 bases from J, with 13 bases between. This CDR3 is 15 amino acids long. Per the germline V gene, CDR1 is SGHRS and CDR2 is YFSETQ. CDR3 protein: CASSLGSVVNTEAFF. The CDR3 nucleotides read TGCGCCAGCAGCCTGGGGTCAGTTGTGAACACTGAAGCTTTCTTT.

This chain joins TRBV30 and TRBJ2-7, with D maybe TRBD2 (5 bases). V shed 3 bases and J shed 4 bases, with 7 bases lying between them. Germline V gene sequence: CDR1 GTSNPN, CDR2 SVGIG (reference sequence). The CDR3 spans 11 residues. CDR3 sequence (DNA): TGTGCCTGGAGGGGAGATTACGAGCAGTACTTC. Translated: CAWRGDYEQYF.

This clone turned up a few times. This sequence joins TRBV11-2 and TRBJ1-3; TRBD1 is a possible D gene (5 bases). Germline CDR1 is SGHAT and CDR2 is FQNNGV. V was pared by 4 bases and J by 0 bases, with 10 bases between. This CDR3 comprises 15 residues. CDR3 protein: CASSSTTVSGNTIYF. The CDR3 region has the DNA TGTGCCAGCAGCTCCACGACAGTCTCTGGAAACACCATATATTTT.

The V gene is TRBV5-4, the J gene TRBJ2-5, with a tentative D call TRBD2 (6 bases). V was clipped by 2 bases and J by 9 bases, with 14 bases between them. Germline V gene data show CDR1 as SGHNT and CDR2 as YYREEE (reference sequence). The CDR3 has 13 residues. The CDR3 protein is CASSFRLEGAQYF. The CDR3 bases are TGTGCCAGCAGCTTTCGACTAGAAGGGGCCCAGTACTTC.

The chain recombines TRBV13 with TRBJ1-1, with 8 positions matching TRBD1. The CDR3 loop spans 16 amino acids. Germline V gives CDR1 PRHDT, CDR2 FYEKMQ (reference sequence). V was pared by 5 bases and J by 5 bases, with 13 bases of the junction left unmatched. In DNA, the CDR3 is TGTGCCAGCAGCCCCCCGGGCAGGGGGCCCGAAACTGAAGCTTTCTTT. Encoded protein: CASSPPGRGPETEAFF.